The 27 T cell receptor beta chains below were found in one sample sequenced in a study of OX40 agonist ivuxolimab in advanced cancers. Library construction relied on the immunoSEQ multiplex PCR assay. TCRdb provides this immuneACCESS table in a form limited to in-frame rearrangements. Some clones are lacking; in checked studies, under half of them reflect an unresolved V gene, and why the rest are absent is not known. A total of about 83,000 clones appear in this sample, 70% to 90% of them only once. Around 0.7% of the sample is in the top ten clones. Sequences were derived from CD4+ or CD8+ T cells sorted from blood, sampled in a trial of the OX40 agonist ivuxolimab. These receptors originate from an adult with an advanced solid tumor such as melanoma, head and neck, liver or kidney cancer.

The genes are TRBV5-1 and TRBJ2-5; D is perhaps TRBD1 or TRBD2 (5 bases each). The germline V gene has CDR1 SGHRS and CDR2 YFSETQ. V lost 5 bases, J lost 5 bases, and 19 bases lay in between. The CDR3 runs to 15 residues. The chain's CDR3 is CASRDIRGAGETQYF. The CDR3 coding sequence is TGCGCCAGCAGAGACATCCGGGGCGCGGGCGAGACCCAGTACTTC.

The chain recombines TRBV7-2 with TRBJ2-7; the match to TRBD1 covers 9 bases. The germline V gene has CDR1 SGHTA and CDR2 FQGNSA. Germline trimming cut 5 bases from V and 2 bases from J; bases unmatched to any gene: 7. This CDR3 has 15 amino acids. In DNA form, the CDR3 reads TGTGCCAGCAGCCGGACAGGGGAAGGGACCTACGAGCAGTACTTC. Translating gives CASSRTGEGTYEQYF.

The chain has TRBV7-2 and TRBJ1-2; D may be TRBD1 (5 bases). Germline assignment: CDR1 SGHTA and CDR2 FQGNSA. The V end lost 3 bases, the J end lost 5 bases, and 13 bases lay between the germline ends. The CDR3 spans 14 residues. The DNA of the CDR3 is TGTGCCAGCAGCTTGGGGGGTCTCTCTTATGGCTACACCTTC. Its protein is CASSLGGLSYGYTF.

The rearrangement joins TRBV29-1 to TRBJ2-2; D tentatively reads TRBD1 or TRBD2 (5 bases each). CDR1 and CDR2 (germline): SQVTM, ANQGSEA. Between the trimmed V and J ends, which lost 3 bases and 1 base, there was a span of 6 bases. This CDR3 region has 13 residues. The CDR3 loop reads CSVDGGNTGELFF. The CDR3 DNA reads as TGCAGCGTTGATGGGGGGAACACCGGGGAGCTGTTTTTT.

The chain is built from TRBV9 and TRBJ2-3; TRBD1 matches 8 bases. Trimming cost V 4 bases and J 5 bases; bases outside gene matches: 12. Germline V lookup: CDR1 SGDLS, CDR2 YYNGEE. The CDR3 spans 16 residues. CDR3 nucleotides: TGTGCCAGCAGCTCACGCTCCGACAGGGGAAAAGATACGCAGTATTTT. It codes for CASSSRSDRGKDTQYF.

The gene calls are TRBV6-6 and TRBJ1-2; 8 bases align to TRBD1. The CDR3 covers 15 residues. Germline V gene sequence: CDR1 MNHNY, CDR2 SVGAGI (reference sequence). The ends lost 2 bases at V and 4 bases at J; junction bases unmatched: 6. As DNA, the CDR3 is TGTGCCAGCAGTTACAGGTCCGGGACAGGCTATGGCTACACCTTC. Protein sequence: CASSYRSGTGYGYTF.

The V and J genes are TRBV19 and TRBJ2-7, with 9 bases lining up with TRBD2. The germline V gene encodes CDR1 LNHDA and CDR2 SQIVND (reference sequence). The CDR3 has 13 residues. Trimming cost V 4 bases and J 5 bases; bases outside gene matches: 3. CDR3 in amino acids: CASSTVAGDEQYF. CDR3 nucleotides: TGTGCCAGTAGTACAGTAGCGGGGGACGAGCAGTACTTC.

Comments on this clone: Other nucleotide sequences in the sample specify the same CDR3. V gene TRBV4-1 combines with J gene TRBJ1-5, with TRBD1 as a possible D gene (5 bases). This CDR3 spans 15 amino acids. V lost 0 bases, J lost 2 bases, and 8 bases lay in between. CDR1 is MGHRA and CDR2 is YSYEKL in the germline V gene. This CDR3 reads CASSQDRAGNQPQHF. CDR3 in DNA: TGCGCCAGCAGCCAAGACAGGGCCGGCAATCAGCCCCAGCATTTT.

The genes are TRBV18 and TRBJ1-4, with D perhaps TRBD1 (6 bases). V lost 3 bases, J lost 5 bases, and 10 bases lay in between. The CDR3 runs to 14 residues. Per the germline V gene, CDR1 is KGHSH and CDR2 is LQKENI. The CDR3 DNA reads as TGTGCCAGCTCACCTCAGGGGTTAAATGAAAAACTGTTTTTT. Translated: CASSPQGLNEKLFF.

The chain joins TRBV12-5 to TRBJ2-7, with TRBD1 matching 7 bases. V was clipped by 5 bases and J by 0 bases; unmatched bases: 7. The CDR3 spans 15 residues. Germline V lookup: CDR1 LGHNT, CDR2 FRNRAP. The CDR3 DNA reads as TGTGCTAGTGGTGGGCTCGACAGGGTCTCCTACGAGCAGTACTTC. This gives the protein CASGGLDRVSYEQYF.

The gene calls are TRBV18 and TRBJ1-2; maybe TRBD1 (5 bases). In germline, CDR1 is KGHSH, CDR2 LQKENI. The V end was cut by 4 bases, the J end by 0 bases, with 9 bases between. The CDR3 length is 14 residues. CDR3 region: CASSRDGSNYGYTF. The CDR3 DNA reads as TGTGCCAGCTCACGGGACGGCTCTAACTATGGCTACACCTTC.

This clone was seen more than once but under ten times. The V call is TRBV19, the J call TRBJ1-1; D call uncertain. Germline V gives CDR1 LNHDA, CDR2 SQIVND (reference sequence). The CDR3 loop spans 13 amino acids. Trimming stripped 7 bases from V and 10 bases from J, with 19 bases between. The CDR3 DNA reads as TGTGCCAGTACGAGTGAAGGGAATCTAATAGCTTTCTTT. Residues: CASTSEGNLIAFF. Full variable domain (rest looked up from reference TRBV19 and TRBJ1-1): DGGITQSPKYLFRKEGQNVTLSCEQNLNHDAMYWYRQDPGQGLRLIYYSQIVNDFQKGDIAEGYSVSREKKESFPLTVTSAQKNPTAFYLCASTSEGNLIAFFGQGTRLTVV.

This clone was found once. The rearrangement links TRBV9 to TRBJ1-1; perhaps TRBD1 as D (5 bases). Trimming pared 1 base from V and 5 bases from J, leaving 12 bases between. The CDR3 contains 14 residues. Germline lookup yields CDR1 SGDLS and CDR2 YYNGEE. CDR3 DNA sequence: TGTGCCAGCAGCGTAATTGACAGTGGGACTGAAGCTTTCTTT. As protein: CASSVIDSGTEAFF.

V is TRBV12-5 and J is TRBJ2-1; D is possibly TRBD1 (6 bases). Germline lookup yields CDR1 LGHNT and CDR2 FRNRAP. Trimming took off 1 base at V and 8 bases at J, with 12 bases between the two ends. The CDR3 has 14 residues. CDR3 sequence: CASGLGTDLHEQFF. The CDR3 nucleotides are TGTGCTAGTGGTTTGGGGACAGATTTGCATGAGCAGTTCTTC.

The CDR3 nucleotides are TGTGCCAGCTCACCTTCCCATGATAGTTGGACTGAAGCTTTCTTT. Translated: CASSPSHDSWTEAFF. The chain has TRBV18 and TRBJ1-1; D not certain. The V and J ends lost 3 bases and 5 bases respectively, with 16 bases between them. CDR3 size: 15 residues. CDR1 KGHSH and CDR2 LQKENI come from the germline V gene.

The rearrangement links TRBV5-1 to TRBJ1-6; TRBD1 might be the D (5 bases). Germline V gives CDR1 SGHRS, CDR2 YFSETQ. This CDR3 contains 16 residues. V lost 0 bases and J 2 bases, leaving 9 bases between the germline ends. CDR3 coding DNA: TGCGCCAGCAGCTTGGAAGCGGGGGCCTATAATTCACCCCTCCACTTT. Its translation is CASSLEAGAYNSPLHF.

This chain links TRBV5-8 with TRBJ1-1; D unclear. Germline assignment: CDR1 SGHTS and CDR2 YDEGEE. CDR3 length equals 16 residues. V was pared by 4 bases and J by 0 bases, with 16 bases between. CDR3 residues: CASSRAGRSMNTEAFF. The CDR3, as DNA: TGTGCCAGCAGCCGGGCTGGGAGGAGCATGAACACTGAAGCTTTCTTT.

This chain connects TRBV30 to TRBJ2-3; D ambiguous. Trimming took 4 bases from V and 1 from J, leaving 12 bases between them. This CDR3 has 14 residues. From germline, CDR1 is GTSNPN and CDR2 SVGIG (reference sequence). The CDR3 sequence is CAWTPRTGTDTQYF. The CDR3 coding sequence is TGTGCCTGGACCCCGCGGACCGGCACAGATACGCAGTATTTT. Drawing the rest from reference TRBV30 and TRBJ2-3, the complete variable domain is SQTIHQWPATLVQPVGSPLSLECTVEGTSNPNLYWYRQAAGRGLQLLFYSVGIGQISSEVPQNLSASRPQDRQFILSSKKLLLSDSGFYLCAWTPRTGTDTQYFGPGTRLTVL.

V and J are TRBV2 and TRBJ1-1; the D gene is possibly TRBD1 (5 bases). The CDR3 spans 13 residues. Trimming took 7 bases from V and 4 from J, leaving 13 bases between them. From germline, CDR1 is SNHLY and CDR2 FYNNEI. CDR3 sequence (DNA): TGTGCCAGCACTTGGGGACCGAGCACTGAAGCTTTCTTT. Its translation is CASTWGPSTEAFF.

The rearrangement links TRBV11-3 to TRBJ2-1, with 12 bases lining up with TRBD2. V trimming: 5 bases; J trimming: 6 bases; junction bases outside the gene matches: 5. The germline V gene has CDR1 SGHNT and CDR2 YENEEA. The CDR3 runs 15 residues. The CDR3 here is CASSPGLAGFNEQFF. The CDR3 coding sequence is TGTGCCAGCAGCCCGGGACTAGCGGGCTTCAATGAGCAGTTCTTC.

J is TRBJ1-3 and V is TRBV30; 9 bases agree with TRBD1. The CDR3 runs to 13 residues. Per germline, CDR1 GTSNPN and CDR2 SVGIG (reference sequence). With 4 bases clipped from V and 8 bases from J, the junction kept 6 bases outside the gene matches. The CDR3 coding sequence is TGTGCCTGGAAGGGGGACAGGGAAGACACCATATATTTT. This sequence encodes CAWKGDREDTIYF.

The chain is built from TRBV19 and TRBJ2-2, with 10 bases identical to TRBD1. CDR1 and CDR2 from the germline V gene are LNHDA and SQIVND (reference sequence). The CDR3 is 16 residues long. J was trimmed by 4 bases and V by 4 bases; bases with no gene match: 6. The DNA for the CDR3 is TGTGCCAGTAGTAAGCGACAGGGGGCTGGCACCGGGGAGCTGTTTTTT. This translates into CASSKRQGAGTGELFF.

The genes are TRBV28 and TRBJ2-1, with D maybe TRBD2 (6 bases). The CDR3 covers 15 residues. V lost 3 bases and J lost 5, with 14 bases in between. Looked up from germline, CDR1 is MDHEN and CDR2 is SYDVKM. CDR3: CASSFGGTQDNEQFF. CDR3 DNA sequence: TGTGCCAGCAGTTTTGGTGGGACTCAGGACAATGAGCAGTTCTTC.

The DNA of the CDR3 is TGTGCCAGCAGCAGGGGCCTCCGAGGAACTGAAGCTTTCTTT. Protein: CASSRGLRGTEAFF. This rearrangement joins TRBV6-1 to TRBJ1-1; perhaps TRBD1 as D (6 bases). Per the germline V gene, CDR1 is MNHNS and CDR2 is SASEGT. The V end was cut by 6 bases, the J end by 5 bases, with 16 bases between. This CDR3 is built from 14 residues.

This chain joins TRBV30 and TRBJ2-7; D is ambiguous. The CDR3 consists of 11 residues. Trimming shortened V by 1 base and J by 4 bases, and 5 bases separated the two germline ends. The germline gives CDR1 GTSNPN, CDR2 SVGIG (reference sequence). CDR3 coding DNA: TGTGCCTGGAGTGGGGATTACGAGCAGTACTTC. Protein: CAWSGDYEQYF.

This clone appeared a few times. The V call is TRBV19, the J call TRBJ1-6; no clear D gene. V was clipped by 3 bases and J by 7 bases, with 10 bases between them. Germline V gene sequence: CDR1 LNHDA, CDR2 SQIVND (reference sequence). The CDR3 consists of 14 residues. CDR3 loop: CASSITGYNSPLHF. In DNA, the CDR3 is TGTGCCAGTAGTATCACGGGTTACAATTCACCCCTCCACTTT.

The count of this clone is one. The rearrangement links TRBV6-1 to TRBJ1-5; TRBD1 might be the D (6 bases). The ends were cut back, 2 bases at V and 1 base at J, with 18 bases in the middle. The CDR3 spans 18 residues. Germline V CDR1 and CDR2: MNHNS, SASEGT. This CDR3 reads CASSEIGAGAGSNQPQHF. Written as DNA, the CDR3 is TGTGCCAGCAGTGAAATCGGCGCGGGGGCAGGAAGCAATCAGCCCCAGCATTTT.